This passage covers 21 T cell receptor beta chains from one sample sequenced in a study of cytomegalovirus exposure and HLA in healthy donors. A multiplex PCR was run with 60 Vbeta primers and 13 Jbeta primers. TCRdb's table, derived via immunoSEQ multiplex PCR, lists solely in-frame clones and lacks some. Of around 72,000 clones in the sample, 70% to 80% were seen once. Material: PBMCs. The origin of the receptors is a man between 45 and 60 years old in good health and CMV-seronegative.

The chain carries TRBV7-6 and TRBJ2-7, with 13 positions matching TRBD2. This CDR3 is 16 amino acids long. Germline CDR1 reads SGHVS; CDR2 reads FNYEAQ. Trimming took 5 bases from V and 3 from J; bases not matched to a gene: 7. Written as DNA, the CDR3 is TGTGCCAGCAGCGCCCACTGGACTAGCGGGAGCTACGAGCAGTACTTC. Protein: CASSAHWTSGSYEQYF.

This chain links TRBV30 with TRBJ1-3; a weak D match, TRBD1 (6 bases). The V gene's germline CDR1 is GTSNPN and CDR2 SVGIG (reference sequence). With 8 bases removed from V and 0 bases from J, the gap between germline ends came to 11 bases. There are 13 residues in the CDR3. CDR3 residues: CAADSPSGNTIYF. The CDR3 DNA sequence: TGTGCCGCGGACAGTCCCTCTGGAAACACCATATATTTT.

The chain carries TRBV5-1 and TRBJ1-1, with no clear D. With 6 bases removed from V and 5 bases from J, the gap between germline ends came to 17 bases. The germline gives CDR1 SGHRS, CDR2 YFSETQ. CDR3 size: 14 residues. The CDR3 region is CASTKVAGGTEAFF. CDR3 DNA sequence: TGCGCCAGCACTAAGGTAGCGGGAGGGACTGAAGCTTTCTTT.

The rearrangement joins TRBV7-9 to TRBJ1-1; D is uncertain. The germline V gene encodes CDR1 SEHNR and CDR2 FQNEAQ (reference sequence). The CDR3 spans 14 residues. The germline V and J ends were trimmed by 1 base and 4 bases, with 10 bases remaining between them. CDR3 sequence (DNA): TGTGCCAGCAGCTTAGACCCCACGGGCACTGAAGCTTTCTTT. Protein product: CASSLDPTGTEAFF. Full variable domain (remainder filled in from reference TRBV7-9 and TRBJ1-1): DTGVSQNPRHKITKRGQNVTFRCDPISEHNRLYWYRQTLGQGPEFLTYFQNEAQLEKSRLLSDRFSAERPKGSFSTLEIQRTEQGDSAMYLCASSLDPTGTEAFFGQGTRLTVV.

The chain carries TRBV10-3 and TRBJ2-1; TRBD2 agrees at 12 bases. Germline trimming cut 2 bases from V and 6 bases from J; bases unmatched to any gene: 5. Germline V gene sequence: CDR1 ENHRY, CDR2 SYGVKD. The CDR3 has 16 residues. CDR3 in DNA: TGTGCCATCAGTGAGGCCCTAGCGGGAGGGGGCAATGAGCAGTTCTTC. Its translation is CAISEALAGGGNEQFF.

J is TRBJ2-3 and V is TRBV9; possible D gene TRBD2, 5 bases. V dropped 4 bases and J dropped 0 bases, with 15 bases sitting between them. CDR1 and CDR2 from the germline V gene are SGDLS and YYNGEE. The CDR3 sequence is 16 residues long. The CDR3 is CASSPLGAASTDTQYF. In nucleotides, the CDR3 is TGTGCCAGCAGCCCGTTGGGAGCGGCTAGCACAGATACGCAGTATTTT.

CDR3 DNA: TGTGCCACCAGCAGAACGAGGGATACTGAAGCTTTCTTT. It yields the protein CATSRTRDTEAFF. V is TRBV15 and J is TRBJ1-1, with D unresolved. Deletions cut 2 bases from V and 5 bases from J, with 9 bases between. The CDR3 is made up of 13 amino acids. The germline CDR1 and CDR2 sequences are LNHNV and YYDKDF (reference sequence).

This clone was observed a handful of times. The chain couples TRBV19 to TRBJ2-1, with 7 bases fitting TRBD2. The V gene's germline CDR1 is LNHDA and CDR2 SQIVND (reference sequence). The ends lost 2 bases at V and 3 bases at J; junction bases unmatched: 4. The CDR3 length is 15 residues. CDR3 nucleotide sequence: TGTGCCAGTAGTATAAGGCGGGACTACTACAATGAGCAGTTCTTC. Amino acid sequence: CASSIRRDYYNEQFF.

V usage is TRBV29-1 and J usage is TRBJ2-2; 8 positions match TRBD2. CDR3 size: 14 residues. Germline CDR1 and CDR2: SQVTM and ANQGSEA. V was clipped by 7 bases and J by 5 bases; unmatched bases: 9. The CDR3 DNA reads TGCAGCGCGGAGAGAACTAGCGGAACCGGGGAGCTGTTTTTT. Its translation: CSAERTSGTGELFF.

This clone appeared a few times. This chain uses TRBV2 with TRBJ1-4, with D perhaps matching TRBD1 (5 bases). The CDR3 has 16 amino acids. Trimming pared 8 bases from V and 0 bases from J, leaving 16 bases between. Germline CDR1 reads SNHLY; CDR2 reads FYNNEI. DNA for the CDR3: TGTGCCAGCCAGGCCCAGGGCCTTGCAACTAATGAAAAACTGTTTTTT. Amino acids: CASQAQGLATNEKLFF.

This clone was found a few times. The V and J genes are TRBV30 and TRBJ1-2, with D unclear. Germline assignment: CDR1 GTSNPN and CDR2 SVGIG (reference sequence). The CDR3 is 15 residues long. Trimming shortened V by 2 bases and J by 8 bases, and 21 bases separated the two germline ends. The CDR3 loop reads CAWSTAEGLAGGYTF. In DNA form, the CDR3 reads TGTGCCTGGAGTACAGCAGAGGGCCTCGCGGGCGGCTACACCTTC.

This clone was seen just once. The rearrangement links TRBV18 to TRBJ2-1; 7 bases fit TRBD2. Unmatched junction bases numbered 10, after V lost 3 bases and J lost 2 bases. The CDR3 runs 17 residues. In germline, CDR1 is KGHSH, CDR2 LQKENI. CDR3 DNA: TGTGCCAGCTCACCTCAAAACAGCGGGACCGCCTACAATGAGCAGTTCTTC. Amino acid sequence: CASSPQNSGTAYNEQFF.

The chain is built from TRBV6-5 and TRBJ1-2; 10 nucleotides align to TRBD1. The germline CDR1 and CDR2 sequences are MNHEY and SVGAGI. The V segment lost 4 bases and the J segment 8 bases; nucleotides outside the gene matches: 7. This CDR3 contains 14 residues. The CDR3 nucleotides are TGTGCCAGCAGTTCCTCCGGGACAGGGGCCGGCTACACCTTC. It specifies CASSSSGTGAGYTF.

The CDR3 sequence: CASSTTTGEEAFF. Here the CDR3 DNA reads TGCGCCAGCAGCACCACGACAGGGGAAGAAGCTTTCTTT. The chain employs TRBV5-1 and TRBJ1-1; 8 nucleotides align to TRBD1. Germline assignment: CDR1 SGHRS and CDR2 YFSETQ. The CDR3 is made up of 13 amino acids. V trimming: 4 bases; J trimming: 8 bases; junction bases outside the gene matches: 7.

The chain couples TRBV2 to TRBJ1-2; 7 bases align to TRBD1. Germline assignment: CDR1 SNHLY and CDR2 FYNNEI. CDR3 length: 15 residues. With V trimmed by 2 bases and J by 4 bases, 7 bases remained unmatched. The CDR3: CASSERGTVFYGYTF. The CDR3 DNA reads as TGTGCCAGCAGTGAACGAGGGACAGTTTTCTATGGCTACACCTTC.

This chain links TRBV27 with TRBJ2-2, with 9 bases that match TRBD1. CDR1 is MNHEY and CDR2 is SMNVEV in the germline V gene (reference sequence). With V trimmed by 1 base and J by 4 bases, 4 bases remained unmatched. There are 16 residues in the CDR3. CDR3 DNA sequence: TGTGCCAGCAGTTTATTCGGGACAGGGAGCACCGGGGAGCTGTTTTTT. This codes for CASSLFGTGSTGELFF.

This rearrangement joins TRBV27 to TRBJ1-1; TRBD1 matches 9 bases. The CDR3 loop spans 18 amino acids. V dropped 5 bases and J dropped 0; count of bases not matched to a gene: 13. Per the germline V gene, CDR1 is MNHEY and CDR2 is SMNVEV (reference sequence). The CDR3 nucleotides read TGTGCCAGCAGTCCACCTCCTTGGGACAGGGTCATGAACACTGAAGCTTTCTTT. It encodes CASSPPPWDRVMNTEAFF.

The chain joins TRBV18 to TRBJ1-1; 8 bases agree with TRBD1. The V gene end was trimmed by 6 bases and the J gene end by 3 bases; junction bases not matched to a gene: 3. This CDR3 is built from 13 residues. Germline V gene data show CDR1 as KGHSH and CDR2 as LQKENI. CDR3 in amino acids: CASSLTGDTEAFF. CDR3 in DNA: TGTGCCAGCTCTTTGACAGGGGACACTGAAGCTTTCTTT.

The chain joins TRBV30 to TRBJ1-2, with D maybe TRBD1 (5 bases). Trimming pared 6 bases from V and 3 bases from J, leaving 11 bases between. CDR3 size: 12 residues. The V gene's germline CDR1 is GTSNPN and CDR2 SVGIG (reference sequence). CDR3 in DNA: TGTGCCTGCCCAGGGTTAGACTATGGCTACACCTTC. This translates into CACPGLDYGYTF.

This sequence joins TRBV5-1 and TRBJ1-5, with 8 bases fitting TRBD1. V lost 2 bases and J lost 4; bases outside the gene matches: 5. Germline V gene data show CDR1 as SGHRS and CDR2 as YFSETQ. This CDR3 has 15 residues. CDR3 bases: TGCGCCAGCAGCTTTCAGGGGGCGAGGAATCAGCCCCAGCATTTT. This encodes CASSFQGARNQPQHF. The variable domain in full, with the rest retrieved from reference TRBV5-1 and TRBJ1-5, is KAGVTQTPRYLIKTRGQQVTLSCSPISGHRSVSWYQQTPGQGLQFLFEYFSETQRNKGNFPGRFSGRQFSNSRSEMNVSTLELGDSALYLCASSFQGARNQPQHFGDGTRLSIL.

V is TRBV2 and J is TRBJ1-1; 10 bases fit TRBD1. V trimming: 5 bases; J trimming: 5 bases; junction bases outside the gene matches: 8. Germline V CDR1 and CDR2: SNHLY, FYNNEI. This CDR3 is 15 amino acids long. CDR3 DNA: TGTGCCAGCAGTATCCGACAGGGGGCAGGGACTGAAGCTTTCTTT. As protein: CASSIRQGAGTEAFF.